What follows are 14 T cell receptor beta chains derived from one specimen sequenced in a study of spatial heterogeneity in lung cancer. In TCRdb, the 5' RACE reads were re-called with MiXCR into one record per CDR3 protein. The sample shows 55,000 to 75,000 distinct CDR3 sequences, roughly 8.9% of them seen only once. Time point meaning: blood at routine non-recurrence follow-up after resection. The material was PBMCs, obtained at follow-up. The origin of the receptors is a female donor with early-stage non-small cell lung cancer.

This clonotype appeared many times. The chain is built from TRBV7-9 and TRBJ2-5; D may be TRBD1 or TRBD2 (6 bases each). CDR1 and CDR2 (germline): SEHNR, FQNEAQ (reference sequence). V was clipped by 2 bases and J by 9 bases, with 19 bases between them. The CDR3 is made up of 15 amino acids. The CDR3 loop is CASSLPAPHRGPQYF. In DNA, the CDR3 is TGTGCCAGCAGCTTACCCGCGCCCCACCGGGGGCCCCAGTACTTC.

This clonotype was recorded at least ten times. The chain uses TRBV29-1 and TRBJ2-3; no firm D call. V lost 4 bases, J lost 4 bases, and 9 bases lay in between. From germline, CDR1 is SQVTM and CDR2 ANQGSEA. This CDR3 region has 12 residues. CDR3 in amino acids: CSVVGPSDTQYF. DNA of the CDR3: TGCAGCGTTGTGGGCCCCTCAGATACGCAGTATTTT.

This clonotype was counted a few times. The chain is built from TRBV5-1 and TRBJ2-7; 7 bases agree with TRBD2. The CDR3 extends over 16 amino acids. Trimming took 4 bases from V and 5 from J; bases not matched to a gene: 15. The V gene's germline CDR1 is SGHRS and CDR2 YFSETQ. CDR3 residues: CASSRSFAGLGNEQYF. CDR3 bases: TGCGCCAGCAGCCGCAGTTTTGCCGGACTAGGGAACGAGCAGTACTTC.

This clonotype was recorded at least ten times. The V gene is TRBV28, the J gene TRBJ2-7; D is possibly TRBD2 (5 bases). Germline V gives CDR1 MDHEN, CDR2 SYDVKM. The CDR3 loop spans 14 amino acids. V lost 2 bases, J lost 0 bases, and 8 bases lay in between. Here the CDR3 DNA reads TGTGCCAGCAGTTTAATAGCGCCCTCCTACGAGCAGTACTTC. Translated, it gives CASSLIAPSYEQYF.

This clonotype was recorded many times. The chain couples TRBV5-1 to TRBJ2-7; tentatively, D is TRBD2 (5 bases). V was cut by 4 bases and J by 4 bases, with 15 bases left in between. From germline, CDR1 is SGHRS and CDR2 YFSETQ. The CDR3 spans 14 residues. The CDR3 protein is CASSRGGSAYEQYF. For the CDR3, the DNA is TGCGCCAGCAGCAGAGGTGGGAGCGCGTACGAGCAGTACTTC.

This clonotype has a count of ten or more. V usage is TRBV11-3 and J usage is TRBJ2-1; D possibly uses TRBD1 or TRBD2 (5 bases each). The ends were cut back, 5 bases at V and 0 bases at J, with 14 bases in the middle. Germline V lookup: CDR1 SGHNT, CDR2 YENEEA. The CDR3 extends over 16 amino acids. As DNA, the CDR3 is TGTGCCAGCAGCCCTCGTGAGGGGAGCTCCTACAATGAGCAGTTCTTC. Translated, it gives CASSPREGSSYNEQFF.

This clonotype occurred many times. This chain links TRBV6-6 with TRBJ2-1; the D is unclear. V was clipped by 5 bases and J by 4 bases, with 15 bases between them. Germline V CDR1 and CDR2: MNHNY, SVGAGI (reference sequence). This CDR3 has 15 amino acids. Here the CDR3 DNA reads TGTGCCAGCAGTCCGATCAGTCAGTCTTACAATGAGCAGTTCTTC. Protein product: CASSPISQSYNEQFF.

This clonotype appeared many times. The genes are TRBV6-5 and TRBJ2-3; possibly TRBD1 or TRBD2 for D (5 bases each). V lost 7 bases to trimming and J lost 1 base, with 9 bases between them. Germline assignment: CDR1 MNHEY and CDR2 SVGAGI. The CDR3 spans 13 residues. The CDR3 DNA reads TGTGCCAGCACCGGGACGGGCACAGATACGCAGTATTTT. As protein: CASTGTGTDTQYF.

The rearrangement joins TRBV7-9 to TRBJ1-5, with D perhaps matching TRBD1 (5 bases). Germline values: CDR1 SEHNR, CDR2 FQNEAQ (reference sequence). This CDR3 is built from 13 residues. Trimming took 3 bases from V and 5 from J, leaving 8 bases between them. The CDR3 is CASSFGGDQPQHF. The CDR3 coding sequence is TGTGCCAGCAGCTTCGGGGGGGATCAGCCCCAGCATTTT.

This clonotype was recorded at least ten times. The chain has TRBV19 and TRBJ1-5; D perhaps matches TRBD1 (6 bases). Germline V lookup: CDR1 LNHDA, CDR2 SQIVND (reference sequence). V dropped 3 bases and J dropped 7 bases, with 16 bases sitting between them. The CDR3 is made up of 15 amino acids. The CDR3 coding sequence is TGTGCCAGTAGTATCAGCCGGGGCAGGGGACAGCCCCAGCATTTT. The encoded protein is CASSISRGRGQPQHF. The full variable domain, rest sourced from reference TRBV19 and TRBJ1-5, is DGGITQSPKYLFRKEGQNVTLSCEQNLNHDAMYWYRQDPGQGLRLIYYSQIVNDFQKGDIAEGYSVSREKKESFPLTVTSAQKNPTAFYLCASSISRGRGQPQHFGDGTRLSIL.

The sample holds many counts of this clonotype. J is TRBJ2-3 and V is TRBV7-9, with a weak D call TRBD1 (6 bases). The CDR3 is 16 amino acids. CDR1 and CDR2 (germline): SEHNR, FQNEAQ (reference sequence). V lost 0 bases and J 3 bases, leaving 13 bases between the germline ends. The CDR3 nucleotides read TGTGCCAGCAGCTTAGCCCCCAGGGGCGGGACAGATACGCAGTATTTT. Translated: CASSLAPRGGTDTQYF.

This clonotype was recorded at least ten times. CDR3 loop: CASSSPGEPSGNTIYF. CDR3 sequence (DNA): TGTGCCAGCAGTTCGCCAGGGGAACCATCTGGAAACACCATATATTTT. The V gene is TRBV6-1, the J gene TRBJ1-3, with D perhaps TRBD1 (6 bases). Deletions cut 5 bases from V and 1 base from J, with 15 bases between. The CDR3 is 16 amino acids. The V gene's germline CDR1 is MNHNS and CDR2 SASEGT.

This clonotype was counted at least ten times. The V and J genes are TRBV29-1 and TRBJ1-1; D gene unclear. This CDR3 has 13 residues. Trimming left V 5 bases short and J 0 bases short, with 10 bases between. Germline V gives CDR1 SQVTM, CDR2 ANQGSEA. The CDR3 sequence: CSVPGPLNTEAFF. CDR3 bases: TGCAGCGTTCCCGGGCCGTTGAACACTGAAGCTTTCTTT.

This clonotype was detected ten times or more. V gene TRBV10-3 combines with J gene TRBJ1-4; a possible D gene is TRBD1 (6 bases). V was pared by 3 bases and J by 4 bases, with 12 bases between. CDR3 length: 15 residues. Germline V gene sequence: CDR1 ENHRY, CDR2 SYGVKD. CDR3 DNA sequence: TGTGCCATCAGTGATGCGACAGGAGTTAATGAAAAACTGTTTTTT. Translated: CAISDATGVNEKLFF.